A single sample gave rise to the 23 T cell receptor beta chains below, sequenced in a study of PD-L1 blockade in urothelial cancer. The data were produced by immunoSEQ multiplex PCR, yet TCRdb's version contains in-frame clones alone and is incomplete. Found here are more than 30,000 clones, about 79% of them singletons; the top ten hold less than 40%. Sequenced here: PBMCs, sampled around atezolizumab (anti-PD-L1) treatment. The receptor source for this set is a man aged 55-75 years with urothelial cancer.

The sample holds one count of this clone. The gene calls are TRBV19 and TRBJ2-1, with 8 bases fitting TRBD2. Germline V gene data show CDR1 as LNHDA and CDR2 as SQIVND (reference sequence). The CDR3 loop spans 13 amino acids. V was clipped by 6 bases and J by 4 bases; unmatched bases: 2. The CDR3 loop is CASRTSGYNEQFF. As DNA, the CDR3 is TGTGCCAGTAGAACTAGCGGTTACAATGAGCAGTTCTTC.

V gene TRBV28 combines with J gene TRBJ1-5; unclear D gene. V was pared by 3 bases and J by 5 bases, with 11 bases between. The CDR3 has 14 amino acids. Germline lookup yields CDR1 MDHEN and CDR2 SYDVKM. CDR3 sequence (DNA): TGTGCCAGCAGTTTCCTAAGACTAGATCAGCCCCAGCATTTT. Its translation: CASSFLRLDQPQHF. The whole variable domain, filled in from reference TRBV28 and TRBJ1-5, reads DVKVTQSSRYLVKRTGEKVFLECVQDMDHENMFWYRQDPGLGLRLIYFSYDVKMKEKGDIPEGYSVSREKKERFSLILESASTNQTSMYLCASSFLRLDQPQHFGDGTRLSIL.

This clone was found a few times. The V call is TRBV27, the J call TRBJ1-6, with TRBD1 matching 7 bases. Germline trimming cut 6 bases from V and 5 bases from J; bases unmatched to any gene: 7. CDR3 length: 15 residues. In germline, CDR1 is MNHEY, CDR2 SMNVEV (reference sequence). CDR3 protein: CASRALQGNNSPLHF. The CDR3 region has the DNA TGTGCCAGCAGAGCCTTACAGGGGAATAATTCACCCCTCCACTTT.

The count of this clone is one. The chain joins TRBV2 to TRBJ1-5; 7 bases are a match to TRBD1. Germline assignment: CDR1 SNHLY and CDR2 FYNNEI. V lost 6 bases and J lost 2; bases outside the gene matches: 4. The CDR3 runs 14 residues. The CDR3 DNA reads TGTGCCAGCAGCCGCGACAGGGGCAATCAGCCCCAGCATTTT. As protein: CASSRDRGNQPQHF.

V usage is TRBV18 and J usage is TRBJ1-6, with TRBD1 matching over 8 bases. V lost 3 bases and J lost 4; bases outside the gene matches: 5. There are 16 residues in the CDR3. Germline assignment: CDR1 KGHSH and CDR2 LQKENI. For the CDR3, the DNA is TGTGCCAGCTCACCTGGACAGGGAACATATAATTCACCCCTCCACTTT. Protein sequence: CASSPGQGTYNSPLHF.

The chain joins TRBV5-6 to TRBJ2-1; tentatively, D is TRBD2 (5 bases). The germline V gene has CDR1 SGHDT and CDR2 YYEEEE. The CDR3 spans 11 residues. The V gene lost 2 bases and the J gene lost 10 bases, with 7 bases spanning the gap. This CDR3 reads CASSFVAEQFF. Written as DNA, the CDR3 is TGTGCCAGCAGCTTCGTAGCGGAGCAGTTCTTC. Using reference TRBV5-6 and TRBJ2-1 for the parts outside the CDR3, the full variable domain is DAGVTQSPTHLIKTRGQQVTLRCSPKSGHDTVSWYQQALGQGPQFIFQYYEEEERQRGNFPDRFSGHQFPNYSSELNVNALLLGDSALYLCASSFVAEQFFGPGTRLTVL.

This chain links TRBV4-3 with TRBJ2-5; a weak D match, TRBD1 (5 bases). The CDR3 has 14 residues. CDR1 and CDR2 from the germline V gene are LGHNA and YSLEER. The germline V and J ends were trimmed by 0 bases and 7 bases, with 12 bases remaining between them. The CDR3 nucleotides read TGCGCCAGCAGCCAAGAACCGACAGTACCGACCCAGTACTTC. Translated, it gives CASSQEPTVPTQYF.

In its sample, this clone was seen a few times. This chain joins TRBV5-5 and TRBJ2-7, with TRBD2 matching over 7 bases. There are 14 residues in the CDR3. The germline V gene has CDR1 SGHKS and CDR2 YYEKEE (reference sequence). V trimming: 2 bases; J trimming: 0 bases; junction bases outside the gene matches: 2. The CDR3, as DNA: TGTGCCAGCAGCTTCGGGGGGAGCTCCTACGAGCAGTACTTC. Its translation: CASSFGGSSYEQYF.

This clone was seen more than once but under ten times. The chain couples TRBV4-2 to TRBJ1-5, with 7 bases aligning to TRBD1. The CDR3 spans 15 residues. The V gene end was trimmed by 5 bases and the J gene end by 0 bases; junction bases not matched to a gene: 4. Germline CDR1 is LGHNA and CDR2 is YNFKEQ. The chain's CDR3 is CASSIQGYSNQPQHF. The DNA for the CDR3 is TGTGCCAGCAGCATACAGGGGTATAGCAATCAGCCCCAGCATTTT.

V usage is TRBV6-1 and J usage is TRBJ1-1; D possibly corresponds to TRBD1 (5 bases). In germline, CDR1 is MNHNS, CDR2 SASEGT. The CDR3 spans 15 residues. V gave up 5 bases and J gave up 0 bases, with 13 bases separating them. The CDR3 DNA reads TGTGCCAGCAGTAAAGGTGGGGCTATGAACACTGAAGCTTTCTTT. The encoded protein is CASSKGGAMNTEAFF.

This clone is medium-sized by share. CDR3: CASSLLGQVNEQYF. CDR3 DNA sequence: TGTGCCAGCAGTTTATTGGGACAGGTAAACGAGCAGTACTTC. V and J are TRBV27 and TRBJ2-7; 8 bases line up with TRBD1. V shed 1 base and J 5 bases; nucleotides not matched to a gene: 4. The CDR3 runs to 14 residues. Germline values: CDR1 MNHEY, CDR2 SMNVEV (reference sequence).

The rearrangement uses TRBV5-1 and TRBJ2-1; TRBD1 aligns across 7 bases. J lost 7 bases, V lost 0 bases, and 13 bases had no gene match. Germline V lookup: CDR1 SGHRS, CDR2 YFSETQ. The CDR3 is 17 residues long. The CDR3 here is CASSLASGQLRYNEQFF. The CDR3 DNA reads as TGCGCCAGCAGCTTGGCATCGGGACAGCTGAGGTATAATGAGCAGTTCTTC.

The gene calls are TRBV7-9 and TRBJ1-1; 8 positions match TRBD1. The CDR3 is made up of 14 amino acids. Losses at the gene ends were 5 bases for V and 3 bases for J; bases not matched to a gene: 5. CDR1 and CDR2 from the germline V gene are SEHNR and FQNEAQ (reference sequence). DNA for the CDR3: TGTGCCAGCAGCCCCAGGGGGCCGGACACTGAAGCTTTCTTT. Protein product: CASSPRGPDTEAFF.

This clone was found a few times. The J gene is TRBJ1-6, the V gene TRBV4-1; no clear D gene. The CDR3 loop spans 17 amino acids. Germline V gene lookup returns CDR1 MGHRA and CDR2 YSYEKL. V lost 0 bases and J 6 bases, leaving 15 bases between the germline ends. The CDR3 is CASSQEPDGGFNSPLHF. Written as DNA, the CDR3 is TGCGCCAGCAGCCAAGAACCGGATGGAGGATTTAATTCACCCCTCCACTTT.

The chain couples TRBV14 to TRBJ2-1; the match to TRBD1 covers 7 bases. CDR1 is SGHDN, CDR2 FVKESK, per germline. J was trimmed by 4 bases and V by 6 bases; bases with no gene match: 12. The CDR3 runs 16 residues. The CDR3 region is CASSSKRDRTYNEQFF. The CDR3 DNA follows: TGTGCCAGCAGTTCTAAGAGGGACAGAACTTACAATGAGCAGTTCTTC.

This chain connects TRBV7-2 to TRBJ2-7; D might be TRBD1 (6 bases). Trimming pared 1 base from V and 3 bases from J, leaving 13 bases between. CDR1 is SGHTA and CDR2 is FQGNSA in the germline V gene. This CDR3 comprises 15 residues. The CDR3 loop is CASSLGVGGYYEQYF. The CDR3 bases are TGTGCCAGCAGCTTAGGTGTTGGGGGCTACTACGAGCAGTACTTC.

This chain connects TRBV15 to TRBJ1-1, with D possibly TRBD1 on 6 matching bases. Germline CDR1 and CDR2: LNHNV and YYDKDF (reference sequence). Trimming removed 0 bases at V and 6 bases at J, with 14 bases between. The CDR3 sequence is 15 residues long. The chain's CDR3 is CATSRDRRGAAEAFF. The CDR3 nucleotides are TGTGCCACCAGCAGAGATCGCCGGGGGGCGGCTGAAGCTTTCTTT.

The chain has TRBV11-2 and TRBJ1-1; no clear D gene. This CDR3 comprises 12 residues. Germline CDR1 and CDR2: SGHAT and FQNNGV. The germline V and J ends were trimmed by 1 base and 9 bases, with 9 bases remaining between them. This CDR3 is CASSLAAVKAFF. For the CDR3, the DNA is TGTGCCAGCAGCTTAGCTGCAGTTAAAGCTTTCTTT.

The chain joins TRBV9 to TRBJ1-1, with unresolved D. The V end lost 4 bases, the J end lost 7 bases, and 11 bases lay between the germline ends. This CDR3 is 12 amino acids long. Germline V lookup: CDR1 SGDLS, CDR2 YYNGEE. CDR3 sequence reads: CASSPQRIEAFF. DNA of the CDR3: TGTGCCAGCAGCCCCCAGCGGATTGAAGCTTTCTTT.

This rearrangement joins TRBV19 to TRBJ2-1; the match to TRBD1 covers 7 bases. The CDR3 totals 15 residues. Unmatched junction bases numbered 4, after V lost 4 bases and J lost 1 base. Germline CDR1 and CDR2: LNHDA and SQIVND (reference sequence). The CDR3 is CASSTGGHSYNEQFF. CDR3 nucleotides: TGTGCCAGTAGTACAGGGGGTCATTCCTACAATGAGCAGTTCTTC.

The chain recombines TRBV6-1 with TRBJ2-7; maybe TRBD2 (5 bases). With 8 bases removed from V and 3 bases from J, the gap between germline ends came to 14 bases. The germline V gene has CDR1 MNHNS and CDR2 SASEGT. This CDR3 has 13 amino acids. The DNA for the CDR3 is TGTGCCAGCTGCCGAGACGGACTCTACGAGCAGTACTTC. Encoded protein: CASCRDGLYEQYF.

The rearrangement links TRBV6-1 to TRBJ1-5; perhaps TRBD1 as D (5 bases). Trimming took off 1 base at V and 1 base at J, with 8 bases between the two ends. This CDR3 comprises 15 residues. The germline gives CDR1 MNHNS, CDR2 SASEGT. The CDR3 here is CASSEVGGSNQPQHF. The CDR3 bases are TGTGCCAGCAGTGAAGTCGGGGGGAGCAATCAGCCCCAGCATTTT.

DNA of the CDR3: TGTGCCAGCCTACAGGCGAAAGAAGCTTTCTTT. It yields the protein CASLQAKEAFF. The V and J genes are TRBV6-5 and TRBJ1-1; possibly TRBD1 for D (5 bases). Trimming stripped 8 bases from V and 8 bases from J, with 12 bases between. The CDR3 consists of 11 residues. Looked up from germline, CDR1 is MNHEY and CDR2 is SVGAGI.